Listed below are T cell receptor beta chains from one sample, sequenced in a study of OX40 agonist ivuxolimab in advanced cancers. TCRdb's table, derived via immunoSEQ multiplex PCR, lists solely in-frame clones and lacks some. Altogether about 98,000 clones are present, around nine tenths being singletons, with the ten largest covering around 0.52%. Sequencing was performed on CD4+ or CD8+ T cells sorted from blood, taken in a trial of the OX40 agonist ivuxolimab. These receptors were collected from an adult with an advanced solid tumor such as melanoma, head and neck, liver or kidney cancer. Both conserved end residues are part of each CDR3. Fields, in order: V gene, clone size, D gene, J gene, CDR3 protein, CDR3 DNA. D genes are given only for firm matches. Only part of the rows carry a size: once, few, many, or a class if the clone is expanded.

TRBV13	once	.	TRBJ1-1	CASSQGRAEAFF	TGTGCCAGTAGCCAAGGCCGGGCTGAAGCTTTCTTT
TRBV28	.	TRBD2	TRBJ2-2	CASGSGEDTGELFF	TGTGCCAGCGGGAGCGGGGAGGACACCGGGGAGCTGTTTTTT
TRBV5-1	.	TRBD2	TRBJ2-7	CASSLLSAGVYEQYF	TGCGCCAGCAGCTTGTTGTCAGCGGGAGTCTACGAGCAGTACTTC
TRBV5-4	.	.	TRBJ1-1	CASSQEGHDTEAFF	TGTGCCAGCAGCCAAGAAGGACATGACACTGAAGCTTTCTTT
TRBV6-5	.	.	TRBJ2-1	CASRPSGGRGNEQFF	TGTGCCAGCAGGCCCTCGGGGGGCCGAGGGAATGAGCAGTTCTTC
TRBV5-8	few	.	TRBJ2-7	CASSLGWDTYEQYF	TGTGCCAGCAGCTTGGGTTGGGACACCTACGAGCAGTACTTC
TRBV10-1	.	.	TRBJ1-1	CASSESGGAESEAFF	TGCGCCAGCAGTGAGTCGGGGGGGGCGGAGAGTGAAGCTTTCTTT
TRBV19	.	TRBD2	TRBJ2-1	CASSHLSERGGDNEQFF	TGTGCCAGTAGTCACCTCTCCGAGCGGGGGGGGGACAATGAGCAGTTCTTC
TRBV29-1	.	.	TRBJ2-1	CSVRSYSYNEQFF	TGCAGCGTTCGTTCTTACTCCTACAATGAGCAGTTCTTC
TRBV2	.	.	TRBJ2-3	CATKKGTSTDTQYF	TGTGCCACCAAAAAGGGGACAAGCACAGATACGCAGTATTTT
TRBV5-4	.	.	TRBJ2-3	CASSLATALLNTDTQYF	TGTGCCAGCAGCTTGGCAACAGCACTCCTTAACACAGATACGCAGTATTTT
TRBV9	.	TRBD1	TRBJ2-1	CASSEPGQGTYNEQFF	TGTGCCAGCAGCGAACCGGGACAGGGGACCTACAATGAGCAGTTCTTC
TRBV5-4	.	.	TRBJ2-6	CASSVGWDTGANVLTF	TGTGCCAGCAGCGTAGGATGGGACACTGGGGCCAACGTCCTGACTTTC
TRBV15	.	.	TRBJ1-5	CATSIGGNQPQHF	TGTGCCACCAGCATCGGCGGCAATCAGCCCCAGCATTTT
TRBV5-5	.	.	TRBJ1-1	CASSLYGEVMAFF	TGTGCCAGCAGCTTATATGGGGAGGTAATGGCTTTCTTT
TRBV7-8	.	.	TRBJ2-7	CASSPRRTVTYEQYF	TGTGCCAGCAGCCCAAGAAGGACCGTGACCTACGAGCAGTACTTC
TRBV10-1	.	.	TRBJ1-2	CASSESNIRGLYGYTF	TGCGCCAGCAGTGAGTCGAATATACGGGGCCTCTATGGCTACACCTTC
TRBV6-5	.	.	TRBJ2-3	CASRTSGGRTDTQYF	TGTGCCAGCAGAACTAGTGGGGGTCGCACAGATACGCAGTATTTT
TRBV30	once	.	TRBJ2-7	CAWRATKDEQYF	TGTGCCTGGAGGGCTACAAAGGACGAGCAGTACTTC
TRBV6-6	.	.	TRBJ1-1	CASSYRPMNTEAFF	TGTGCCAGCAGTTACCGGCCCATGAACACTGAAGCTTTCTTT
TRBV19	.	.	TRBJ1-1	CASSLNGRDTEAFF	TGTGCCAGTAGTCTCAACGGACGGGACACTGAAGCTTTCTTT
TRBV5-1	.	.	TRBJ1-1	CASKPGPTDTEAFF	TGCGCCAGCAAGCCGGGGCCGACAGATACTGAAGCTTTCTTT
TRBV5-3	.	TRBD1	TRBJ2-2	CARSPQRLETGGPTGELFF	TGTGCCAGAAGCCCCCAAAGGCTCGAGACAGGGGGGCCCACCGGGGAGCTGTTTTTT
TRBV9	.	.	TRBJ1-4	CASSVGGSHEKLFF	TGTGCCAGCAGCGTAGGGGGTAGCCATGAAAAACTGTTTTTT
TRBV9	.	.	TRBJ2-2	CASSVVVATGELFF	TGTGCCAGCAGCGTAGTCGTGGCAACCGGGGAGCTGTTTTTT
TRBV5-1	.	.	TRBJ2-7	CASSPVGSREQYF	TGCGCCAGCAGCCCAGTGGGGTCGAGGGAGCAGTACTTC
TRBV7-9	.	.	TRBJ1-4	CASSPSPDSNEKLFF	TGTGCCAGCAGCCCCTCCCCGGACTCAAATGAAAAACTGTTTTTT
TRBV5-1	.	TRBD1	TRBJ2-3	CASTSGGGTDTQYF	TGCGCCAGCACCTCAGGGGGCGGCACAGATACGCAGTATTTT
TRBV5-6	.	TRBD2	TRBJ2-2	CASGLGPAGGHTGELFF	TGTGCCAGCGGCTTGGGTCCAGCGGGGGGGCACACCGGGGAGCTGTTTTTT
TRBV18	.	TRBD2	TRBJ2-1	CASSAPSGGASSYNEQFF	TGTGCCAGCTCAGCCCCTAGCGGGGGGGCGAGCTCCTACAATGAGCAGTTCTTC
TRBV5-4	once	TRBD1	TRBJ2-7	CASSQLTGTGGAEQYF	TGTGCCAGCAGCCAATTAACCGGGACAGGGGGCGCCGAGCAGTACTTC
TRBV10-3	.	TRBD1	TRBJ1-6	CAIRQGENSPLHF	TGTGCCATTAGACAGGGGGAGAATTCACCCCTCCACTTT
TRBV19	.	TRBD1	TRBJ2-6	CASSSTGAGANVLTF	TGTGCCAGTAGCTCAACAGGGGCTGGGGCCAACGTCCTGACTTTC
TRBV20-1	.	.	TRBJ1-6	CSGTAPSALHF	TGCAGTGGGACCGCGCCCTCCGCCCTCCACTTT
TRBV19	.	.	TRBJ1-1	CASSGATFNTEAFF	TGTGCCAGTTCAGGGGCTACCTTTAACACTGAAGCTTTCTTT